Sequencing of this TCR beta chain was carried out in a study of cytomegalovirus exposure and HLA in healthy donors. Study-level information: In a previous analysis, around 120 million unique TCR beta sequences were found from 170 million or so T cells.

The CDR3 has 15 amino acids. Losses at the gene ends were 5 bases for V and 4 bases for J; bases not matched to a gene: 11. Germline V gene sequence: CDR1 MDHEN, CDR2 SYDVKM. Study findings and constraints: For most TCR beta V segments, an earlier analysis put the productive rate at about 90% or about 30% of the time.

PCR amplification relied on 60 Vbeta primers (plus 13 Jbeta primers). Sequencing was performed with immunoSEQ multiplex PCR; in TCRdb, only in-frame clones are kept and a portion is missing. This table has approximately 130,000 clones, roughly four fifths appearing once. Points on this clone: Its antigen is unknown.

Nominally healthy donors were sampled, though unrecorded immune exposures were likely. The specimen sequenced was PBMCs. The source of this sequence is a woman aged 40 to 50 in good health and CMV-seropositive. V and J are TRBV28 and TRBJ2-7; 7 bases line up with TRBD2. In DNA, the CDR3 is TGTGCCAGCAGTCCCACTGGGGAGGGTGGGTACGAGCAGTACTTC. The encoded protein is CASSPTGEGGYEQYF. The variable domain in full, completed from reference TRBV28 and TRBJ2-7, reads DVKVTQSSRYLVKRTGEKVFLECVQDMDHENMFWYRQDPGLGLRLIYFSYDVKMKEKGDIPEGYSVSREKKERFSLILESASTNQTSMYLCASSPTGEGGYEQYFGPGTRLTVT.